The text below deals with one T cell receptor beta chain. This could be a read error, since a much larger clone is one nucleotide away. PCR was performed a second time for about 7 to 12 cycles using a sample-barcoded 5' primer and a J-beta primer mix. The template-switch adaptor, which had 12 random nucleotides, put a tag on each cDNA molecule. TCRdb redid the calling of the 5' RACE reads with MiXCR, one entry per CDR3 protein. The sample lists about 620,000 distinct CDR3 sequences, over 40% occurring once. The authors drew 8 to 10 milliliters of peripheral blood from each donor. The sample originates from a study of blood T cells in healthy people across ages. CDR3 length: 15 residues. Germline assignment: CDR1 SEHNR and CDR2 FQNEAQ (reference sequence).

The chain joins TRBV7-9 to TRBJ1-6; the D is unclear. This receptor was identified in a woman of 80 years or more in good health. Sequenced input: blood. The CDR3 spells CANSLKTGVGSPLHF. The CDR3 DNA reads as TGTGCCAACAGCTTAAAGACGGGAGTGGGGTCACCCCTCCACTTT.